This entry features one T cell receptor (beta chain) sequence. This clone was detected many times. Its antigen is still unknown. The sample holds no much larger clone one base away, and base qualities are not on file. The germline V gene encodes CDR1 MNHEY and CDR2 SVGAGI. The germline ends are 14 bases apart after V is trimmed by 4 bases and J by 7 bases. The CDR3 goes from the cysteine to the phenylalanine over 13 residues. Only the CDR3 DNA stays, 39 bases, in frame from base 1. TCRbeta CDR3 regions were amplified from genomic DNA using the immunoSEQ Assay, a bias-controlled multiplex PCR. In the original analysis: The number of nucleated cells in each sample was estimated by amplification of reference gene primers within the assay. To quantify the absolute abundance of each unique TCRbeta CDR3 rearrangement, sequence reads were collapsed and filtered. For each sample, productive Simpson clonality was calculated as the square root of Simpson's diversity index across productive rearrangements. Here the immuneACCESS table is served through TCRdb, limited to in-frame sequences with V and J called. Missing clones are a known gap in these copies; in checked studies unresolved V genes cover under half, and the rest lacks a known reason. Clonal size and the V and J genes are those of that table, whereas D and trimming came from the DNA. In this sample the table shows about 140,000 clones, 70% to 90% of which occur a single time. The top ten constitute roughly 9.6% of the sample.

The data derive from a study of blood T cell repertoires in COVID-19 (dated by TCRdb to the early 2020s). Regarding the study in general: Samples from collaborators originated in the United States, Italy and Spain and spanned both the acute and convalescent phases of COVID-19. The material from the prospective study consisted of cDNA or gDNA derived from T cells, B-cell-depleted T cells, or PBMCs. Deeply sampled blood TCRbeta repertoires from subjects exposed to, actively infected with, or recovered from COVID-19 were included in the dataset. The repertoires were released in a freely available public database intended as a resource for research on the immune response to SARS-CoV-2. Samples came from the ongoing ImmuneRACE study (first 160 participants) plus 1,254 subjects from 6 global collaborators. The sample metadata nearly always contained a de-identified subject ID, COVID-19 status, age in years and sex. HLA class I and class II types, where available, came from metadata supplied by the sample provider rather than from assay-based typing. The full study reports these points: Clinical and demographic metadata were provided uncurated, with the amount varying by source and participant.

The collaborating institutions used their own protocols to collect whole blood in K2EDTA tubes. For TCRbeta analysis, collaborator samples were shipped as frozen whole blood, as isolated PBMCs, or as DNA extracted from either sample type. This sequence originates from a woman at least 80 years old with acute or convalescent COVID-19. Sequencing used peripheral blood. In this chain, TRBV6-5 is recombined with TRBJ2-7; a tentative D call is TRBD1 (6 bases match). The CDR3 amino acid sequence is: CASSSNYRVEQYF. The sequenced DNA: TGTGCCAGCAGTTCCAACTACAGGGTTGAGCAGTACTTC.